This is a list of T cell receptor beta chains from one sample in a study of blood T cell repertoires in COVID-19. Clones were read by immunoSEQ multiplex PCR, and TCRdb kept only the in-frame ones, dropping some. The table shows 110,000 to 150,000 clones, with just under 80% occurring only once. The sequenced sample was peripheral blood. All receptors come from a woman aged 55-69 years with acute or convalescent COVID-19. Both conserved end residues are part of each CDR3. A D gene is named only where the DNA matches it firmly. For some rows the clone size is stated as once, few or many, or as a class when expanded; others skip it.

>15|-|TRBV11-2|TRBD2|TRBJ2-5
TGTGCCAGCAGCTTAAGTCCTAGCGGGACCGAGACCCAGTACTTC
CASSLSPSGTETQYF
>14|-|TRBV15|TRBD1|TRBJ2-7
TGTGCCACCAGCCCCCTCGGACAGGTCTACGAGCAGTACTTC
CATSPLGQVYEQYF
>15|once|TRBV18|-|TRBJ1-4
TGTGCCAGCTCATTGACTTCTTCAACTAATGAAAAACTGTTTTTT
CASSLTSSTNEKLFF
>15|-|TRBV9|TRBD2|TRBJ2-7
TGTGCCAGCAGCGTAGGGCTAGCGGGAACCTACGAGCAGTACTTC
CASSVGLAGTYEQYF
>15|-|TRBV5-5|TRBD1|TRBJ1-2
TGTGCCAGCAGCCAGGACAGGGGGGACTTAGATGGCTACACCTTC
CASSQDRGDLDGYTF
>15|-|TRBV2|TRBD2|TRBJ2-3
TGTGCCAGCAGTTTTCTAGCGGGGCCTGGAGATACGCAGTATTTT
CASSFLAGPGDTQYF
>14|-|TRBV13|-|TRBJ2-1
TGTGCCAGCAGCTTACGGGGGAACTACAATGAGCAGTTCTTC
CASSLRGNYNEQFF
>13|-|TRBV12-3/TRBV12-4|-|TRBJ1-2
TGTGCCAGCAGCCCCCACAGAAACTATGGCTACACCTTC
CASSPHRNYGYTF
>14|-|TRBV11-2|TRBD1|TRBJ1-1
TGTGCCAGCAGCACCGGACAGGGGCTGACTGAAGCTTTCTTT
CASSTGQGLTEAFF
>13|-|TRBV30|-|TRBJ2-2
TGTGCCTGGAGTGGAAGGAGCACCGGGGAGCTGTTTTTT
CAWSGRSTGELFF
>14|-|TRBV2|-|TRBJ2-5
TGTGCCAGCAGTGACGGGGGGCCCAGTGATACCCAGTACTTC
CASSDGGPSDTQYF
>16|-|TRBV27|TRBD2|TRBJ2-3
TGTGCCAGCAGTTTCTCTAGCGGGAGCGTGGTAGATACGCAGTATTTT
CASSFSSGSVVDTQYF
>17|-|TRBV27|TRBD2|TRBJ2-7
TGTGCCAGCAGTTTATCAAGAATGACTAGCCCCTCCTACGAGCAGTACTTC
CASSLSRMTSPSYEQYF
>13|once|TRBV7-9|-|TRBJ2-2
TGTGCCAGCAGCTTCCGCAGTACCGGGGAGCTGTTTTTT
CASSFRSTGELFF
>13|-|TRBV12-3/TRBV12-4|-|TRBJ1-6
TGTGCCAGCAGTACTACCAGGGATTCACCCCTCCACTTT
CASSTTRDSPLHF
>14|-|TRBV24-1|TRBD1|TRBJ2-2
TGTGCCTCCTCCGGGACAGGGGACACCGGGGAGCTGTTTTTT
CASSGTGDTGELFF
>13|few|TRBV18|TRBD1|TRBJ1-1
TGTGCCAGCTCACTTGGACAGGGGGTCGAAGCTTTCTTT
CASSLGQGVEAFF
>15|-|TRBV7-2|-|TRBJ1-2
TGTGCCAGCAGCTTAGAACAGATAGCTAACTATGGCTACACCTTC
CASSLEQIANYGYTF
>13|-|TRBV30|TRBD1|TRBJ1-1
TGTGCCTGGGGGACAGGGCAAAGCACTGAAGCTTTCTTT
CAWGTGQSTEAFF
>17|few|TRBV27|TRBD1|TRBJ1-6
TGTGCCAGCAGCCGGGACAGGGGGCCCTCATGGGGGTCACCCCTCCACTTT
CASSRDRGPSWGSPLHF
>13|-|TRBV5-4|-|TRBJ1-2
TGTGCCAGCAGCTTTCATACTACTCCGGGCTACACCTTC
CASSFHTTPGYTF
>16|-|TRBV7-9|TRBD2|TRBJ2-1
TGTGCCAGAAACAAATTAGCGGGAGGGACTTCATATGAGCAGTTCTTC
CARNKLAGGTSYEQFF
>13|-|TRBV6-5|-|TRBJ1-6
TGTGCCAGCAGTCGGCGGGGCGCGTACACCCTCCACTTT
CASSRRGAYTLHF
>13|-|TRBV30|-|TRBJ2-7
TGTGCCTGGAGCACAGGGTGGACCGGCGAGCAGTACTTC
CAWSTGWTGEQYF
>14|-|TRBV30|TRBD2|TRBJ2-7
TGTGCCTGGAGTGACATAGCGGGAGGCTACGAGCAGTACTTC
CAWSDIAGGYEQYF
>14|-|TRBV18|-|TRBJ2-1
TGTGCCAGCTCACCCCAGCCCCTTGGAGATGAGCAGTTCTTC
CASSPQPLGDEQFF
>17|-|TRBV5-1|TRBD2|TRBJ2-5
TGCGCCAGCACCCCTGGCCTTCTAGCGGGAGTGGCAGAGACCCAGTACTTC
CASTPGLLAGVAETQYF
>14|-|TRBV7-3|TRBD2|TRBJ2-7
TGTGCCAGCAGTCTTCTCGCGGGAGGGAACGAGCAGTACTTC
CASSLLAGGNEQYF
>18|-|TRBV7-9|TRBD2|TRBJ2-3
TGTGCCAGCAGCCCGTCGGCGAGACTAGCGGTTAGCACAGATACGCAGTATTTT
CASSPSARLAVSTDTQYF
>17|-|TRBV4-2|TRBD2|TRBJ2-7
TGTGCCAGCAGCCAAGCCCCTAGCGGGAGGGAAACCTACGAGCAGTACTTC
CASSQAPSGRETYEQYF
>15|once|TRBV19|-|TRBJ1-5
TGTGCCAGTAGTATAATTTTCTCGCGAAATCAGCCCCAGCATTTT
CASSIIFSRNQPQHF
>12|-|TRBV4-1|TRBD1|TRBJ1-1
TGCGCCAGCAGCCCCCGGGACAGGGTTGCTTTCTTT
CASSPRDRVAFF
>19|-|TRBV28|TRBD1|TRBJ1-6
TGTGCCAGCAGTTCACTAAAAGACGGACAGGGGATTTATAATTCACCCCTCCACTTT
CASSSLKDGQGIYNSPLHF
>14|few|TRBV9|-|TRBJ2-7
TGTGCCAGCAGCGTAGGAGGATTCCTAAACGAGCAGTACTTC
CASSVGGFLNEQYF
>15|-|TRBV28|-|TRBJ1-1
TGTGCCAGCAGTCCCGACTTGGGTATATCCCCTGAAGCTTTCTTT
CASSPDLGISPEAFF
>13|few|TRBV6-5|-|TRBJ2-1
TGTGCCAGCAGTCTCGAGCTCTACAATGAGCAGTTCTTC
CASSLELYNEQFF
>16|few|TRBV10-1|-|TRBJ2-1
TGCGCCAGCAGTGAGGGTAAGAAGAGGTCCTACAATGAGCAGTTCTTC
CASSEGKKRSYNEQFF
>15|-|TRBV19|-|TRBJ2-7
TGTGCCAGTAGTAAGGGGGTTCGGGGAAAGGGGGAGCAGTACTTC
CASSKGVRGKGEQYF
>12|-|TRBV6-6|-|TRBJ1-1
TGTGCCAGCAGAACTGGGGCAGGTGAAGCTTTCTTT
CASRTGAGEAFF
>14|-|TRBV6-5|-|TRBJ1-6
TGTGCCAGCACCTCGCGGTCTCAAAATTCACCCCTCCACTTT
CASTSRSQNSPLHF
>12|-|TRBV28|-|TRBJ2-7
TGTGCCAGCAGAACAGGGATCTACGAGCAGTACTTC
CASRTGIYEQYF
>16|-|TRBV9|TRBD1|TRBJ2-7
TGTGCCAGCAGCGATAAACCGGGACAGGGCTACTACGAGCAGTACTTC
CASSDKPGQGYYEQYF
>13|-|TRBV30|-|TRBJ2-7
TGTGCCTGGAGTACCCTTAGCTCCTACGAGCAGTACTTC
CAWSTLSSYEQYF
>19|-|TRBV5-1|TRBD2|TRBJ2-1
TGCGCCAGCAGCTCGGGACTAGCGGGAGGGCCGAGCTCCTACAATGAGCAGTTCTTC
CASSSGLAGGPSSYNEQFF
>16|-|TRBV18|-|TRBJ1-1
TGTGCCAGCTCCCGCGGAGCAAACGCTCGCGGCGCTGAAGCTTTCTTT
CASSRGANARGAEAFF
>15|-|TRBV6-1|-|TRBJ2-3
TGTGCCAGCAGTGAAGTCGGCGGGAGCACAGATACGCAGTATTTT
CASSEVGGSTDTQYF
>13|once|TRBV6-5|TRBD1|TRBJ1-6
TGTGCCAGCAGTCTCGACAGGGGATCACCCCTCCACTTT
CASSLDRGSPLHF